Below, one T cell receptor beta chain is given with its context. Its cognate antigen has yet to be identified. No quality values exist for individual bases; no much larger clone is one base distant. This sample's time point label indicates: 20 to 30 weeks on oral tofacitinib. The treatment or condition label corresponds to: oral pan-JAK inhibitor, 5-10 mg twice daily. Lesional scalp punch biopsies and peripheral blood were collected from alopecia areata patients. PBMCs were separated by density centrifugation and stained for CD3, CD4 and CD8, after which CD4+ and CD8+ T cells were sorted on a FACSAria. According to the germline V gene (reference sequence), CDR1 reads MNHEY and CDR2 reads SMNVEV. After removal of 6 bases from V and 11 bases from J, the junction retains 9 bases not matched to a gene. From its cysteine to its phenylalanine, the CDR3 spans 15 amino acids. Left in the record is the CDR3 DNA by itself, 45 bases read in frame from the first base.

Libraries were constructed by the immunoSEQ multiplex PCR assay. RNA was extracted from all samples and reverse transcribed into cDNA, which served as template for TCR sequencing. First-strand cDNA was synthesized with SuperScript III using a 2:1 mix of oligo-dT and random hexamers. Amplification bias was assessed with a synthetic immune receptor repertoire, and residual bias was removed computationally. Regarding the original processing steps: Raw reads were preprocessed for error removal, and CDR3 was defined according to IMGT conventions as running from the conserved cysteine to phenylalanine. Clonality was calculated as 1 minus Shannon entropy normalized by log2 of the number of productive unique TCRs. CD4 or CD8 identity of scalp clones was inferred by cross-referencing scalp TCRbeta sequences with sorted blood CD4 and CD8 repertoires. In its TCRdb copy, this immuneACCESS table keeps in-frame sequences only and misses some clones. Where compared with another copy, unresolved V genes explain less than half of these, and the others have no known cause. Clone size and the V and J calls come from that table; the DNA yielded D and trimming. This sample holds 150,000 to 200,000 clones; more than 50% were observed only once. The ten biggest clones cover about 0.94% of the sample.

The data belong to a study of CD8+ T cells in alopecia areata (dated by TCRdb to between 2018 and 2020). Describing the broader study: Treated patients were enrolled in an open-label pilot trial of oral tofacitinib, 5 to 10 mg twice daily, for moderate-to-severe alopecia areata. Patients received tofacitinib for 6 to 18 months and were then followed off drug for 6 months to check for delayed response and recurrence. The SALT score, which quantifies the percentage of affected scalp surface area, was used to measure disease severity in treated patients. In both human patients and the C3H/HeJ mouse model, the study applied high-throughput TCRbeta sequencing to look at T cell clonal expansion in alopecia areata. Human TCRbeta sequencing covered scalp tissue and sorted CD4+ and CD8+ peripheral blood T cells from patchy and totalis/universalis alopecia areata patients and healthy controls. Biopsies were taken from tofacitinib-treated patients at baseline and at 4 and 24 weeks of treatment, and a later scalp biopsy was taken in several of the tofacitinib-treated patients. Scalp clonality was compared across normal scalp (n=4), patchy alopecia areata scalp (n=8), and alopecia totalis/universalis scalp (n=8). The RNA source kit depended on sample type: the PAXgene miRNA kit for fixed scalp, the miRNeasy kit for PBMCs, and the RNeasy kit for mouse skin. TCRbeta CDR3 regions were amplified by immunoSEQ multiplex PCR with 35 Vbeta forward and 13 Jbeta reverse primers. Broader findings and caveats from the paper: Because the treated cohort was small and had just a single nonresponder, larger studies are needed to establish links between baseline CD8+ expansion and response. Higher clonality and more expanded CD8+ clones were observed in lesional scalp than in normal scalp, particularly in alopecia totalis/universalis, a finding suggestive of antigenic drive. Tofacitinib significantly lowered scalp clonality and the number of expanded CD8+ clones among the top 100 scalp clones. Many expanded lesional clones persisted in scalp and blood during tofacitinib treatment, which may partly explain relapse after stopping treatment. Shared TCR sequences between patients were less evident than in mice, which may be partly attributable to HLA diversity in the patient population. Scalp TCR repertoire analysis is complicated because resident alphabeta T cells in normal human skin are also sequenced, whereas mouse skin is dominated by gammadelta T cells.

This sample comprised CD4+ T cells sorted from blood, obtained at week 24, from a patient treated with tofacitinib. The chain uses TRBV27 and TRBJ1-6; 11 central bases correspond to TRBD1. The receptor comes from a human donor with alopecia areata. The CDR3 sequence is CASSPGTGGRAPLHF. The sequence in DNA is TGTGCCAGCAGCCCCGGGACAGGGGGTAGGGCACCCCTCCACTTT.